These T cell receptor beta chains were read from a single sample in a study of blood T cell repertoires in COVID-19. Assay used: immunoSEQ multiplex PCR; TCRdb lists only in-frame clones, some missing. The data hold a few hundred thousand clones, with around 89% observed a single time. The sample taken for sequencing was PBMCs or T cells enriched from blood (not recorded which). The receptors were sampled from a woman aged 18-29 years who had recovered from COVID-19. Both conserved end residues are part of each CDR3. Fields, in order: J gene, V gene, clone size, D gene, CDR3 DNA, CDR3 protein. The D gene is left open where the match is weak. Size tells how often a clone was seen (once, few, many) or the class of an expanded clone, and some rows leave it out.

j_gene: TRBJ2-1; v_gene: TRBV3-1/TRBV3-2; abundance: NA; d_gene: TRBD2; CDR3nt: TGTGCCAGCAGCCAGCGGGGGTCCGCGAGGGAGCAGTTCTTC; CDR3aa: CASSQRGSAREQFF
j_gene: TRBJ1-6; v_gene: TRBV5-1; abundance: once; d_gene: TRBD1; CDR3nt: TGCGCCAGCAGCGTGGACAGGGAGGGTTCACCCCTCCACTTT; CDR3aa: CASSVDREGSPLHF
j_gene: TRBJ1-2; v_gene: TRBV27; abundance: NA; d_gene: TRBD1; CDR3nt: TGTGCCAGCAGTTTGAAAGACAGGGGATACGGCTACACCTTC; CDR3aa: CASSLKDRGYGYTF
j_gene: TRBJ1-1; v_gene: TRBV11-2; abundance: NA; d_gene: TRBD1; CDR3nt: TGTGCCAGCAGCTTTGGACAGGGGAACACTGAAGCTTTCTTT; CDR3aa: CASSFGQGNTEAFF
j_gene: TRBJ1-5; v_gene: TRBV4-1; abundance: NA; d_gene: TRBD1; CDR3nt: TGCGCCAGCAGCCAAGATGTGGGGGACAGAGATCAGCCCCAGCATTTT; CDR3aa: CASSQDVGDRDQPQHF
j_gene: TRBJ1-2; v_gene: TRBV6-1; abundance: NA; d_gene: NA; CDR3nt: TGTGCCAGCAGTGTAGCGAGAGTCGGCTATGGCTACACCTTC; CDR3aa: CASSVARVGYGYTF
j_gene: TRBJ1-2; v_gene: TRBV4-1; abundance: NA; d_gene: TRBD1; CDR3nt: TGCGCCAGCAGCCAAGCCGGGACAGGGACAGCGAGCTACACCTTC; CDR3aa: CASSQAGTGTASYTF
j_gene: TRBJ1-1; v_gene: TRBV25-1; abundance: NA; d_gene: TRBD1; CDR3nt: TGTGCCAGCAGTGGGCCGACAGGGGGGACTGAAGCTTTCTTT; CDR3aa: CASSGPTGGTEAFF
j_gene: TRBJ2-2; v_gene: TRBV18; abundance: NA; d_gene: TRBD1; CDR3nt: TGTGCCAGCTCACCACTACAGGGGGCCTCCGGGGAGCTGTTTTTT; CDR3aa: CASSPLQGASGELFF
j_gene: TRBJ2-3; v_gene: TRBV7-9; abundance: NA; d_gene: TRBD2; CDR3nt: TGTGCCAGCAGCCTCACTAGCGGGCGTAGCACAGATACGCAGTATTTT; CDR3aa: CASSLTSGRSTDTQYF
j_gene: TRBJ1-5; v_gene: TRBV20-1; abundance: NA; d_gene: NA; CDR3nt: TGCAGTGCTAGTTGGAGGGCCCGGCTTAGCAATCAGCCCCAGCATTTT; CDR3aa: CSASWRARLSNQPQHF
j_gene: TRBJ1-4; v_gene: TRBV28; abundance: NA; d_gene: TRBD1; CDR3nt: TGTGCCAGCAGTCAGTGGACAGGGGCCGAAAGTAATGAAAAACTGTTTTTT; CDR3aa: CASSQWTGAESNEKLFF
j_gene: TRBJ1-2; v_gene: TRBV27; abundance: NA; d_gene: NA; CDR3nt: TGTGCCAGCAGTTTATCAGACCTTACAGGGATAAGCTATGGCTACACCTTC; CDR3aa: CASSLSDLTGISYGYTF
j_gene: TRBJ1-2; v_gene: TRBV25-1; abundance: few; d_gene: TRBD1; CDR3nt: TGTGCCAGCAGAGACAGGGACTTCCTACCCGGTGGCTACACCTTC; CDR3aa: CASRDRDFLPGGYTF
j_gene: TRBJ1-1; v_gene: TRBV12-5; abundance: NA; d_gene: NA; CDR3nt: TGTGCTAGTGGCCCCACGAGGTTCGACACTGAAGCTTTCTTT; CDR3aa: CASGPTRFDTEAFF
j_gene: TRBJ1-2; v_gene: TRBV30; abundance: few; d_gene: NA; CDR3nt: TGTGCCTGGGCGGGACTCTCTCATGGCTACACCTTC; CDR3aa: CAWAGLSHGYTF
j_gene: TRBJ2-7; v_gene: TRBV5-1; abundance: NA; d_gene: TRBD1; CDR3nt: TGCGCCAGCAGCTTCACATCCTTAACAGGGGATTCTTTCTACGAGCAGTACTTC; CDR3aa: CASSFTSLTGDSFYEQYF
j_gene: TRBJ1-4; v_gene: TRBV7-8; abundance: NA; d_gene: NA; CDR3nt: TGTGCCAGCAGCTCAGAAAGCGGCGGAAAACTGTTTTTT; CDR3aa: CASSSESGGKLFF
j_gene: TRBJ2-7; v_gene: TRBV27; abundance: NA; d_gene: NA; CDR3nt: TGTGCCAGCAGTCCATGGGGCACTTCCTACGAGCAGTACTTC; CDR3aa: CASSPWGTSYEQYF
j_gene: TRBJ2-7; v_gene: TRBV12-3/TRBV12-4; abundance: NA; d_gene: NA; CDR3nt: TGTGCCAGCAGTTTCGGGCAGGGCTACGAGCAGTACTTC; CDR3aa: CASSFGQGYEQYF
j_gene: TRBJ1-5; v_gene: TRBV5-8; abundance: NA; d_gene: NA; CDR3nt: TGTGCCAGCAGCTTGGCCCCAGGGAGCAATCAGCCCCAGCATTTT; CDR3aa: CASSLAPGSNQPQHF
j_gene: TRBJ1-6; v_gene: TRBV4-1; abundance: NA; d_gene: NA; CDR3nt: TGCGCCAGCAGCCAAGATACGGGGTCACCCCTCCACTTT; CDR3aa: CASSQDTGSPLHF
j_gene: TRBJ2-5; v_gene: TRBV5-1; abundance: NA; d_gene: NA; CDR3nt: TGCGCCAGCACCTTCGCCGGGACCCAGTACTTC; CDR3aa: CASTFAGTQYF
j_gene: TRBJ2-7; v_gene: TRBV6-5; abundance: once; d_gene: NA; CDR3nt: TGTGCCAGCAGTCGAGATTCGTACGAGCAGTACTTC; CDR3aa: CASSRDSYEQYF
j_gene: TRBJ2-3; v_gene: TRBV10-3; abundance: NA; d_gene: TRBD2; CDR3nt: TGTGCCATCAGATCTTTAGCGGGAACTAGCACAGATACGCAGTATTTT; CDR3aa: CAIRSLAGTSTDTQYF
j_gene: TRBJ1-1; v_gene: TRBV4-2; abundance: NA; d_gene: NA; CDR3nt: TGTGCCAGCAGCCAAGATTGGGGGGAGACTGAAGCTTTCTTT; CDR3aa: CASSQDWGETEAFF
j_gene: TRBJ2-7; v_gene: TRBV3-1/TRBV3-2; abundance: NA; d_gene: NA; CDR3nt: TGTGCCAGCAGCCACAGGGCCTACGAGCAGTACTTC; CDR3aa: CASSHRAYEQYF